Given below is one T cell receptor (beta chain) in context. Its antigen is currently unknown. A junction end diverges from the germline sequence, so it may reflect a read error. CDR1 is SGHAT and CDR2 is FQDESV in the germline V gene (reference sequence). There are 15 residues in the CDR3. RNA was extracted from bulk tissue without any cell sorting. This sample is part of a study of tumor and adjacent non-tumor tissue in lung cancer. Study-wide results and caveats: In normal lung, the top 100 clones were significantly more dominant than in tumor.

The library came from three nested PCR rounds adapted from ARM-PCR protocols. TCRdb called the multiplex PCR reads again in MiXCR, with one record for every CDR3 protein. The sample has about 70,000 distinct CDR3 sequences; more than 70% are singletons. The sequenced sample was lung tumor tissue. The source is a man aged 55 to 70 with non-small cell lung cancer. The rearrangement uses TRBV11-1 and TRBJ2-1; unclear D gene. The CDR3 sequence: CASSPARMLDNEKFF. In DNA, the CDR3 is TGTGCCAGCAGCCCCGCAAGGATGTTGGATAATGAGAAGTTCTTC.